The sequence of this TCR beta chain was determined in a study of multiple sclerosis patients with progressive multifocal leukoencephalopathy. Generated by immunoSEQ multiplex PCR, the TCRdb table keeps only in-frame clones and is missing some. The sample includes approximately 27,000 clones, about 88% of them seen just once. This clone was counted a single time. The target antigen is unknown. The study's findings and limits: In most PML patients, TRB repertoires appeared less diverse by entropy.

Time point noted: before natalizumab initiation. Before the first natalizumab infusion, T0 blood samples were taken. This clonotype was obtained from a human donor with multiple sclerosis. Sequenced input: PBMCs.

This chain's CDR3 is CASSLQGEQYF. CDR3 bases: TGTGCCAGCAGTTTACAGGGCGAGCAGTACTTC. The rearrangement links TRBV28 to TRBJ2-7, with a weak D call TRBD1 (5 bases). The germline V and J ends were trimmed by 2 bases and 6 bases, with 5 bases remaining between them. The CDR3 is made up of 11 amino acids. The germline gives CDR1 MDHEN, CDR2 SYDVKM.